This entry describes one TCR beta chain. Its antigen is unknown. This sample is part of a study of T cell responses to AZD1222 COVID-19 vaccine. Study-wide points: The study found vaccine-associated CD4 TCRs spanning spike, dominant at 160-218 and 743-854. Baseline testing showed seropositivity in only a handful of AZD1222 recipients. A mostly white British donor set with more females was recruited, and clonal diversity was possibly underestimated. The reported proportion of spike-specific TCRs targeting unmutated variant regions was nearly half.

Clones were read by immunoSEQ multiplex PCR, and TCRdb kept only the in-frame ones, dropping some. Of roughly 200,000 clones in the sample, roughly 91% were seen once. Trimming took off 4 bases at V and 6 bases at J, with 11 bases between the two ends. CDR1 is SGHRS, CDR2 YFSETQ, per germline. CDR3 length: 12 residues. This chain uses TRBV5-1 with TRBJ2-7, with D tentatively TRBD2 (5 bases). This TCR was sampled from an adult who received the MenACWY meningococcal vaccine as a control. This specimen consisted of peripheral blood, obtained 28 days after the second dose of the MenACWY control vaccine. The CDR3 bases are TGCGCCAGCAGCCTAGAAAGCGGCGAGCAGTACTTC. This gives the protein CASSLESGEQYF.